The subject of this entry is one TCR beta chain. Sequencing used immunoSEQ multiplex PCR; TCRdb keeps in-frame clones, though not all of them. Counted here are 84,000 or so clones, about 95% occurring once; the ten biggest clones make up 2% to 3%. The CDR3 extends over 15 amino acids. Germline V gene lookup returns CDR1 WSHSY and CDR2 SAAADI. The J segment lost 3 bases and the V segment lost 10 bases, leaving 13 bases of the junction unmatched. The data are from a study of T cell changes during pregnancy in multiple sclerosis. The sample in question was peripheral blood, obtained in the third trimester of pregnancy. The gene calls are TRBV10-2 and TRBJ2-7; TRBD1 matches 9 bases. This receptor was taken from a female donor with multiple sclerosis, enrolled in a pregnancy study. The CDR3 DNA reads TGCGCCACCCTTACAACGGACAGGGGCTTCTACGAGCAGTACTTC. Its translation: CATLTTDRGFYEQYF.